This paragraph reports one T cell receptor beta chain. Its antigen is undetermined. TCRdb's table, derived via immunoSEQ multiplex PCR, lists solely in-frame clones and lacks some. Among 55,000 to 75,000 clones listed, approximately 94% were seen once. This record belongs to a study of cytomegalovirus exposure and HLA in healthy donors. General study points: It was approximately 170 TCR beta chains that were listed as cytomegalovirus-associated. Diagnosis of cytomegalovirus status made by the classifier reportedly showed high specificity and sensitivity. For most TCR sequences rarity was the rule, although some public TCRs occurred in many donors.

V was clipped by 3 bases and J by 4 bases, with 17 bases between them. Germline V gene data show CDR1 as SGHDT and CDR2 as YYEEEE. The CDR3 is made up of 16 amino acids. This clonotype was sampled from a man between 18 and 35 years old in good health and CMV-seropositive. Sequencing was done on a sample of PBMCs. The V call is TRBV5-6, the J call TRBJ2-4, with D possibly matching TRBD2 (6 bases). The DNA for the CDR3 is TGTGCCAGCAGCTCATTGTCTGGGAGGTTTAAAAACATTCAGTACTTC. It specifies CASSSLSGRFKNIQYF.